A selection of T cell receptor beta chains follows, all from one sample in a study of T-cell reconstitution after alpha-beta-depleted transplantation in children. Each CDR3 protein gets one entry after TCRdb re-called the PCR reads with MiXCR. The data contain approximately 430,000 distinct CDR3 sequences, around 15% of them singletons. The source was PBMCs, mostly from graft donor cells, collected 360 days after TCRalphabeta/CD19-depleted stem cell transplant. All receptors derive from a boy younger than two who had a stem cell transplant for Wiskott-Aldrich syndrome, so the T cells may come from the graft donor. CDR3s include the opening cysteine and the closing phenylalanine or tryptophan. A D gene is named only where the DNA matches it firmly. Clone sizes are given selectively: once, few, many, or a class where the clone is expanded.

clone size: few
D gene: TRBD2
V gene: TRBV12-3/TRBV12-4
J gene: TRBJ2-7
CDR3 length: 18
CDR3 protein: CASSRKILLAGGLTEQYF
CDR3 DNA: TGTGCCAGCAGTCGCAAGATCCTTCTAGCGGGAGGGCTGACCGAGCAGTACTTC

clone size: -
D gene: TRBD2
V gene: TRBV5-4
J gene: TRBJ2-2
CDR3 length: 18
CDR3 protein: CASSLDLTSGRNTGELFF
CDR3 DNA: TGTGCCAGCAGCTTGGACTTAACTAGCGGGAGGAACACCGGGGAGCTGTTTTTT

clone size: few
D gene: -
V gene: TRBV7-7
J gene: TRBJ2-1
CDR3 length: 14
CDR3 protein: CASSCQGSGNEQFF
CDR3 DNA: TGTGCCAGCAGTTGTCAGGGAAGTGGCAATGAGCAGTTCTTC

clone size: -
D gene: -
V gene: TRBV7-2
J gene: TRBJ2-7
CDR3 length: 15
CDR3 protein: CASSPPGAPGNEQYF
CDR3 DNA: TGTGCCAGCAGCCCCCCTGGGGCCCCCGGGAACGAGCAGTACTTC

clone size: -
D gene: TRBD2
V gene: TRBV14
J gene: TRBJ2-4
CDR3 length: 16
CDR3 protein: CASSQDRGEAKNIQYF
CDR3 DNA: TGTGCCAGCAGCCAAGATCGGGGGGAGGCCAAAAACATTCAGTACTTC

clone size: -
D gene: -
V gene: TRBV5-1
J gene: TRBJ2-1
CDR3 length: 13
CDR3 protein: CASRDSRGSGQFF
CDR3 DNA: TGCGCCAGCAGGGACAGTCGGGGTTCCGGACAGTTCTTC

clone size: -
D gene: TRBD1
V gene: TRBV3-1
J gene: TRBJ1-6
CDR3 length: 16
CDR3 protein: CASSRWTGRYNSPLHF
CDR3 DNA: TGTGCCAGCAGCCGTTGGACAGGGAGATATAATTCACCCCTCCACTTT

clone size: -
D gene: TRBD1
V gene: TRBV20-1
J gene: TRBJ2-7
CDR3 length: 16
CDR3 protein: CSASPRPRTGGFEQYF
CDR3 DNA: TGCAGTGCTAGCCCCCGTCCAAGGACAGGGGGCTTCGAGCAGTACTTC

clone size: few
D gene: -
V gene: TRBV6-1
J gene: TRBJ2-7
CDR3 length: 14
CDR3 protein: CASSVAGLSYEQYF
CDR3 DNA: TGTGCCAGCAGTGTGGCGGGTCTTAGCTACGAGCAGTACTTC

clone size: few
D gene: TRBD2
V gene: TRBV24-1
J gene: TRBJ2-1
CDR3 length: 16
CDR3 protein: CATSDPGTSGIDEQFF
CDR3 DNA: TGTGCCACCAGTGACCCCGGGACTAGCGGGATCGATGAGCAGTTCTTC

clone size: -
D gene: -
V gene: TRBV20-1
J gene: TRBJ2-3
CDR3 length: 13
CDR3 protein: CSASRVTTDTQYF
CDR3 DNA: TGCAGTGCTAGTCGCGTGACCACAGATACGCAGTATTTT

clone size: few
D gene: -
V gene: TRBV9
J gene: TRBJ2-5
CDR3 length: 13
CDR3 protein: CASSVGPGETQYF
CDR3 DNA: TGTGCCAGCAGCGTAGGACCGGGAGAGACCCAGTACTTC

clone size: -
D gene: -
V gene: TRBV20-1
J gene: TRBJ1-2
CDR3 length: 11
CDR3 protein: CSSPGERSYTF
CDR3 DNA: TGCAGTTCCCCAGGGGAAAGAAGCTACACCTTC

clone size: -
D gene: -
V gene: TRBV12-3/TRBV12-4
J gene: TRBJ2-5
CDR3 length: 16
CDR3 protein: CASSHQPGSPKETQYF
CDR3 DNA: TGTGCCAGCAGTCACCAACCAGGGAGCCCGAAAGAGACCCAGTACTTC

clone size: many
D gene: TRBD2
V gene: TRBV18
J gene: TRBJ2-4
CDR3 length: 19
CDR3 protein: CASSRLSSGGQLAKNIQYF
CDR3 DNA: TGTGCCAGCTCACGCCTCTCTAGCGGGGGACAACTAGCCAAAAACATTCAGTACTTC

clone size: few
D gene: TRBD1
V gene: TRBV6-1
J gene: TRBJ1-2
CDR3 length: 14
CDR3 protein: CASRSTGENYGYTF
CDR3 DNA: TGTGCCAGCAGGTCGACAGGGGAAAACTATGGCTACACCTTC

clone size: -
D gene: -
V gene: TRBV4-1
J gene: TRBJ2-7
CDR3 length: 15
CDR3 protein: CASSLKPGSSYEQYF
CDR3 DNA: TGCGCCAGCAGCCTAAAACCAGGCAGCTCCTACGAGCAGTACTTC

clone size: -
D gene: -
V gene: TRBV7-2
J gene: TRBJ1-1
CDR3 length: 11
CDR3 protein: CASSSGVGAFF
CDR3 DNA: TGTGCCAGCAGCTCAGGTGTGGGAGCTTTCTTT

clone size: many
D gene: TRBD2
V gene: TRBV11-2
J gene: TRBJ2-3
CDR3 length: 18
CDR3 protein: CASSLVRTSGGSTDTQYF
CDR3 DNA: TGTGCCAGCAGCTTAGTTCGGACTAGCGGTGGTAGCACAGATACGCAGTATTTT

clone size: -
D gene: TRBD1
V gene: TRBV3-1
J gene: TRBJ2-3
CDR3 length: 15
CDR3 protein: CASSSRDRVSDTQYF
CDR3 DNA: TGTGCCAGCAGTTCCCGGGACAGGGTTTCGGATACGCAGTATTTT

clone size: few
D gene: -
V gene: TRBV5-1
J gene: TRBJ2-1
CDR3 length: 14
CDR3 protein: CASSLAPGGPEQFF
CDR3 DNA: TGCGCCAGCAGCTTGGCGCCAGGGGGGCCTGAGCAGTTCTTC

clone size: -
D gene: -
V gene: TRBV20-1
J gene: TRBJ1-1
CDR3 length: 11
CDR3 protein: CSVGLNTEAFF
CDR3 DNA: TGCAGTGTTGGATTGAACACTGAAGCTTTCTTT

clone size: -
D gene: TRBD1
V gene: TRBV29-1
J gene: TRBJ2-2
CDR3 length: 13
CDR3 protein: CSVPGQGAGELFF
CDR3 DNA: TGCAGCGTACCGGGACAGGGGGCCGGGGAGCTGTTTTTT